The rows below give T cell receptor beta chains drawn from one sample of a study of shared clonotypes between healthy human individuals. The data were produced by immunoSEQ multiplex PCR, yet TCRdb's version contains in-frame clones alone and is incomplete. The sample comprises millions of clones, 85% to 95% of which are singletons, and roughly 0.13% rests with the top ten. Sequencing was done on a sample of naive CD4+ T cells sorted from blood. Receptors were obtained from a man between 18 and 35 years old in good health. Each CDR3 is given with its conserved first and last residue. Each record gives: J gene, D gene, CDR3 length, V gene, CDR3 protein, CDR3 DNA. A D gene is named only where the DNA matches it firmly.

TRBJ2-7	TRBD2	13	TRBV25-1	CASSSGGVDEQYF	TGTGCCAGCAGCAGCGGGGGGGTCGACGAGCAGTACTTC
TRBJ2-6	NA	15	TRBV14	CASSQAGPGANVLTF	TGTGCCAGCAGCCAAGCTGGGCCTGGGGCCAACGTCCTGACTTTC
TRBJ1-2	TRBD1	13	TRBV25-1	CASAGGQGGGYTF	TGTGCCAGCGCCGGGGGACAGGGTGGTGGCTACACCTTC
TRBJ2-5	TRBD1	15	TRBV7-9	CASSLTGTGAETQYF	TGTGCCAGCAGCTTAACCGGGACAGGGGCAGAGACCCAGTACTTC
TRBJ1-5	NA	16	TRBV5-1	CASSPGGSYSNQPQHF	TGCGCCAGCAGCCCGGGGGGGAGTTATAGCAATCAGCCCCAGCATTTT
TRBJ1-2	NA	15	TRBV2	CASSEGTVSVYGYTF	TGTGCCAGCAGTGAAGGGACGGTCTCCGTCTATGGCTACACCTTC
TRBJ1-1	NA	12	TRBV2	CASSETSTKAFF	TGTGCCAGCAGTGAAACGAGTACAAAAGCTTTCTTT
TRBJ1-5	NA	13	TRBV10-3	CAISDGIKEPQHF	TGTGCCATCAGTGACGGCATAAAGGAGCCCCAGCATTTT
TRBJ2-3	NA	13	TRBV7-2	CASSKSRADTQYF	TGTGCCAGCAGCAAATCGAGGGCAGATACGCAGTATTTT
TRBJ1-6	NA	14	TRBV9	CASSVEGSNSPLHF	TGTGCCAGCAGCGTTGAGGGATCTAACTCACCCCTCCACTTT